The T cell receptor beta chain under discussion was sequenced for a study of technical replicates of blood from a few donors. The data were produced by immunoSEQ multiplex PCR, yet TCRdb's version contains in-frame clones alone and is incomplete. The sample has 70,000 to 85,000 clones; 95% are singletons. The CDR3 sequence is 16 residues long. Germline CDR1 and CDR2: SGHDT and YYEEEE. Trimming cost V 5 bases and J 3 bases, with 15 bases left between them. Material for sequencing was T cells isolated from PBMCs. This receptor was obtained from a human donor in good health. This sequence joins TRBV5-6 and TRBJ2-6; perhaps TRBD2 as D (5 bases). Here the CDR3 reads CASSPARGSGANVLTF. The CDR3 nucleotides are TGTGCCAGCAGTCCCGCTCGGGGAAGTGGGGCCAACGTCCTGACTTTC.